The 14 T cell receptor beta chains listed next were all sequenced from one sample in a study of OX40 agonist ivuxolimab in advanced cancers. Using immunoSEQ multiplex PCR, the repertoire was profiled, and TCRdb retains in-frame clones only, with some absent. The sample lists 9,500 to 15,000 clones, roughly 71% occurring once. The material sequenced was CD4+ or CD8+ T cells sorted from blood, taken in a trial of the OX40 agonist ivuxolimab. The receptor set was obtained from an adult with an advanced solid tumor such as melanoma, head and neck, liver or kidney cancer.

The chain joins TRBV25-1 to TRBJ2-7; D might be TRBD1 or TRBD2, each matching 5 bases. The germline V and J ends were trimmed by 5 bases and 3 bases, with 23 bases remaining between them. The germline V gene encodes CDR1 MGHDK and CDR2 SYGVNS. The CDR3 is 17 amino acids. The CDR3 DNA reads as TGTGCCAGCAGTTCCACCGGGACCTCCGGCAACTACTACGAGCAGTACTTC. This translates into CASSSTGTSGNYYEQYF.

The V gene is TRBV4-2, the J gene TRBJ2-7; the match to TRBD2 covers 10 bases. The germline gives CDR1 LGHNA, CDR2 YNFKEQ. Trimming at V came to 0 bases and at J to 6 bases, leaving 8 bases not matched to a gene. The length of the CDR3 is 16 residues. CDR3 nucleotide sequence: TGTGCCAGCAGCCAAGATGGGAGCGGGGGGGCCAGCGAGCAGTACTTC. It codes for CASSQDGSGGASEQYF.

The rearrangement joins TRBV2 to TRBJ2-1, with 11 nucleotides matching TRBD2. Germline trimming cut 4 bases from V and 5 bases from J; bases unmatched to any gene: 4. CDR3 length equals 15 residues. The germline V gene encodes CDR1 SNHLY and CDR2 FYNNEI. In DNA form, the CDR3 reads TGTGCCAGCAGTGCGGGACTAGCGGTTGACAATGAGCAGTTCTTC. Its translation is CASSAGLAVDNEQFF.

The chain combines TRBV4-3 with TRBJ1-1, with no clear D. Between the trimmed V and J ends, which lost 0 bases and 8 bases, there was a span of 10 bases. The CDR3 runs to 13 residues. Per the germline V gene, CDR1 is LGHNA and CDR2 is YSLEER. DNA for the CDR3: TGCGCCAGCAGCCAAGAGAATCAGAGAGAAGCTTTCTTT. Amino acid sequence: CASSQENQREAFF.

The chain joins TRBV19 to TRBJ2-7; D gene unclear. The V end was cut by 5 bases, the J end by 0 bases, with 5 bases between. The CDR3 covers 12 residues. Looked up from germline, CDR1 is LNHDA and CDR2 is SQIVND (reference sequence). CDR3 protein: CASSDVSYEQYF. In DNA, the CDR3 is TGTGCCAGTAGTGACGTCTCCTACGAGCAGTACTTC. The full variable domain, completed using reference TRBV19 and TRBJ2-7, is DGGITQSPKYLFRKEGQNVTLSCEQNLNHDAMYWYRQDPGQGLRLIYYSQIVNDFQKGDIAEGYSVSREKKESFPLTVTSAQKNPTAFYLCASSDVSYEQYFGPGTRLTVT.

The chain uses TRBV4-1 and TRBJ2-7, with D possibly matching TRBD2 (6 bases). The CDR3 spans 14 residues. CDR1 MGHRA and CDR2 YSYEKL come from the germline V gene. Trimming shortened V by 1 base and J by 3 bases, and 10 bases separated the two germline ends. The DNA for the CDR3 is TGCGCCAGCAGCCAAGTTGCCGGGGGCTACGAGCAGTACTTC. Protein product: CASSQVAGGYEQYF.

The V and J genes are TRBV5-1 and TRBJ1-2; 8 bases are a match to TRBD1. In germline, CDR1 is SGHRS, CDR2 YFSETQ. The ends lost 1 base at V and 4 bases at J; junction bases unmatched: 9. The CDR3 has 16 amino acids. This CDR3 is CASSLISEDRVYGYTF. The CDR3 DNA sequence: TGCGCCAGCAGCTTGATCTCGGAGGACAGGGTCTATGGCTACACCTTC.

The V and J genes are TRBV6-4 and TRBJ2-1; 9 nucleotides agree with TRBD2. Germline CDR1 MRHNA, CDR2 SNTAGT. V lost 2 bases, J lost 7 bases, and 6 bases stayed unmatched. The CDR3 contains 15 residues. Written as DNA, the CDR3 is TGTGCCAGCAGTGACAGGGCTAGCGGGGAAAATGAGCAGTTCTTC. Translating gives CASSDRASGENEQFF.

CDR3 sequence (DNA): TGCGCCAGCAGCTTGGTTATGGCTAGCGGGGCCTCCTACAATGAGCAGTTCTTC. This gives the protein CASSLVMASGASYNEQFF. This chain joins TRBV5-1 and TRBJ2-1; 9 positions agree with TRBD2. Germline lookup yields CDR1 SGHRS and CDR2 YFSETQ. The CDR3 covers 18 residues. With 0 bases clipped from V and 0 bases from J, the junction kept 7 bases outside the gene matches.

This clone was recorded a few times. The chain joins TRBV28 to TRBJ2-5; tentatively, D is TRBD2 (5 bases). CDR3 length: 14 amino acids. The V end was cut by 4 bases, the J end by 5 bases, with 14 bases between. Germline V gene sequence: CDR1 MDHEN, CDR2 SYDVKM. The CDR3 sequence is CASSSSNTGETQYF. CDR3 nucleotide sequence: TGTGCCAGCAGTTCATCTAATACGGGGGAGACCCAGTACTTC.

The chain joins TRBV6-5 to TRBJ1-5; 8 positions match TRBD1. V was pared by 2 bases and J by 7 bases, with 4 bases of the junction left unmatched. CDR3 length: 14 amino acids. Germline V CDR1 and CDR2: MNHEY, SVGAGI. The CDR3 region is CASSYGSGGQPQHF. In DNA, the CDR3 is TGTGCCAGCAGTTACGGGTCAGGGGGCCAGCCCCAGCATTTT.

This clone was detected a few times. V gene TRBV19 combines with J gene TRBJ2-3; the D gene is possibly TRBD2 (6 bases). V lost 2 bases and J lost 4, with 10 bases in between. This CDR3 is 14 amino acids long. Germline V gene data show CDR1 as LNHDA and CDR2 as SQIVND (reference sequence). The CDR3, as DNA: TGTGCCAGTAGTATAACGGGAGTCTCAGATACGCAGTATTTT. Protein product: CASSITGVSDTQYF.

This CDR3 is CASVEIRGNTIYF. The DNA of the CDR3 is TGTGCCAGCGTTGAGATTCGTGGAAACACCATATATTTT. The chain joins TRBV6-6 to TRBJ1-3, with unresolved D. This CDR3 has 13 residues. The V gene lost 8 bases and the J gene lost 3 bases, with 11 bases spanning the gap. CDR1 and CDR2 from the germline V gene are MNHNY and SVGAGI (reference sequence).

The rearrangement uses TRBV6-5 and TRBJ1-5; D might be TRBD1 (5 bases). The CDR3 sequence is 13 residues long. Per germline, CDR1 MNHEY and CDR2 SVGAGI. Deletions cut 2 bases from V and 4 bases from J, with 6 bases between. The CDR3 is CASSYPGNQPQHF. The CDR3 nucleotides are TGTGCCAGCAGTTACCCAGGGAATCAGCCCCAGCATTTT.